This T cell receptor beta chain was obtained from a study of cytomegalovirus exposure and HLA in healthy donors (dated by TCRdb to about 2017). Describing the broader study: An earlier analysis of 550 to 700 of the donors reported approximately 270 Gb of sequence data and around 110 million unique TCR beta sequences from around 200 million T cells. Using immunosequencing, the study profiled T cell repertoires from around 670 subjects and related those repertoires to cytomegalovirus serostatus. Donor age, sex, ethnicity and CMV serostatus were compiled together with the repertoire data. The study aimed to test whether cataloging public T cell receptors could reveal signatures of past pathogen exposure. Among the roughly 380 genotyped donors, under 90% belonged to the genetic ancestry cluster associated with self-reported Caucasian donors. On average, around 230,000 unique TCR beta nucleotide sequences were sequenced per donor among a few hundred genotyped donors of the cohort, with 15% to 20% of those sequences being non-productive. An earlier analysis of a few hundred of the donors applied high-throughput TCR beta sequencing to assess whether each TCR beta V gene segment acted as functional or pseudogenic. About 310 gigabases of sequencing data and some 85 million unique TCR sequences were included in an early release covering over 600 HLA-typed donors. To predict cytomegalovirus infection status, the study combined high-throughput TCR immunosequencing, statistical association of individual TCRs with disease status, and machine learning. Typing coverage differed by locus: A, B, C, DRB1 and DQB1 were typed in about 629-630 donors, DQA1 in about 560, DPA1 in some 610, and DPB1 in just under 480. A later analysis re-examined previously published TCR beta repertoires from more than 600 donors and added high-resolution HLA genotyping to investigate patterns of TCR occurrence. Four or five DR-DQ haplotypes were handled as single units for association and clustering because linkage in the cohort was strong. Every repertoire in the discovery cohort had been generated on one and the same sequencing platform. Along with the approximately 650-subject first cohort, a separate validation cohort of around 120 different subjects was used. Both class I and class II loci were covered by HLA typing, at four-digit resolution. In the later analysis, no new phenotypic data were used to find candidate immune exposures; instead, reliance was placed on TCR beta sequences and their occurrence across donors. Genome-wide SNP genotypes for about three fifths of the roughly 670 donors were used in a later genetic analysis, which treated that subset as a discovery cohort.

Beyond this particular receptor, the publication reports: Immune exposure information for the cohort was limited to CMV serostatus. Because HLA typing was unavailable for some donors at each locus, only the typed subset was used in association tests. The authors suggested that the approach could potentially be extended to other disease states and immunological phenotypes. Correlated functional status among segregating V segments might be attributable to linkage disequilibrium, but an unknown experimental factor could not be ruled out. In a later analysis, TCR association rates were found to vary across HLA loci, with the most associated TCRs seen for DRB1 alleles and the fewest for HLA-C alleles. Because counts were too low, roughly 17 rarely observed V segments, including chromosome 9 orphons, were left out of the earlier analysis of approximately 580 of the donors. A later analysis found that most CMV-associated TCR beta chains appeared HLA-restricted, with HLA associations seemingly driven largely by CMV exposure. In an earlier analysis of roughly 500 of the donors, most TCR beta V segments appeared in productive rearrangements about 90% or about 30% of the time, broadly matching IMGT annotations. When HLA alleles, especially DR and DQ, strongly co-occurred, attributing TCR associations to individual alleles was difficult. In this cohort, only TCR beta chains were sequenced, and detectable features were limited by the absence of alpha or paired-chain data. A further reported finding was that TCR beta sequences accurately predicted the HLA-A and HLA-B alleles for most subjects in the first cohort. A cluster of highly shared sequence variants was judged likely to represent a technical artifact of the sequencing pipeline. A few of the identified cytomegalovirus-associated TCR beta chains were confirmed in vitro to be specific for cytomegalovirus antigens. In a later analysis, several top co-occurrence clusters were reported to appear linked to parvovirus B19, influenza, CMV and Epstein-Barr virus. Some IMGT-functional V segments, including TRBV6-2 and TRBV6-3, could not be distinguished by the 87-base-pair reads and were therefore excluded. In the study, about 150 TCR beta chains were listed as associated with cytomegalovirus. In a later genetic analysis, fewer N-insertions in productive TCRs were reported among donors in an Asian-associated ancestry cluster than the 666-donor mean. In a later genetic analysis, a missense DCLRE1C variant was associated with V-gene and J-gene trimming of TCR beta chains, and the association was replicated in an independent cohort. Across donors, most TCR sequences were observed very rarely, whereas some public TCRs were present in many individuals. Presence/absence analyses assumed roughly uniform sequencing depth across donors, an assumption that may not hold. Specific HLA alleles were associated with 15,000 to 20,000 TCR beta sequences at a false discovery rate of 0.05 in a later analysis. In a later analysis, HLA-associated TCR beta chains were found to be more clonally expanded and to have lower generation probabilities than equally common non-associated chains. The classifier was reported to diagnose cytomegalovirus status with high specificity and sensitivity in both the original cohort and the validation cohort.

CDR3 length: 15 amino acids, cysteine to phenylalanine. Here the CDR3 DNA is all that survives: 45 bases in frame from base 1. The germline V gene encodes CDR1 MNHNS and CDR2 SASEGT. Cut back by 4 bases and 2 bases, the V and J ends lie 11 bases apart. As to this clone: The antigen this receptor binds is unknown. No quality values exist for individual bases; no much larger clone is one base distant.

The method behind the library was the immunoSEQ multiplex PCR assay. For the multiplex PCR, a mixture combining 60 forward primers for TCR Vbeta segments and 13 reverse primers for TCR Jbeta segments was used. Amplification of the CDR3 region of rearranged TCR beta genes was performed with a multiplex PCR assay on genomic DNA. The amplified TCR beta libraries were sequenced on the Illumina HiSeq System as 87-base-pair reads. For the original study's pipeline: A later analysis tallied approximately 87 million unique TCR beta chains across the 650 to 750 repertoires, and some 12 million of those chains were shared by two or more donors. Raw reads were error-corrected and collapsed into unique sequences with a nearest-neighbor algorithm that merged closely related sequences to remove PCR and sequencing errors. V, D and J gene segments were assigned by aligning CDR3 sequences to IMGT reference sequences. For a sequence to be retained, at least a six-nucleotide match to both a V gene segment and a J gene segment was required. Rearrangements were classified as productive when the CDR3 lacked stop codons and remained in frame with V and J, and all other rearrangements were classified as non-productive. CDR3 was defined according to IMGT convention as the region running from the second conserved V-encoded cysteine to the conserved J-encoded phenylalanine. The earlier analysis of some 550 of the donors excluded any sequence lacking an unambiguous match to a single V gene segment. An earlier analysis of a few hundred of the donors called V segments functional above 56.7% productive rearrangements and segregating when the between-donor standard deviation exceeded 5%. A statistical classification framework was built to diagnose cytomegalovirus status from the catalog of TCR beta chain sequences. In a later analysis, TCR nucleotide sequences were compared against IMGT/GENE-DB human TR gene sequences so that V and J genes could be assigned. The TCRdist pipeline was used in a later analysis to assign CDR3 sequences and most-parsimonious VDJ recombination scenarios. A later analysis defined each TCR beta chain by its CDR3 amino acid sequence plus V-gene family, and excluded reads lacking a unique V-gene family. As a way to deal with suspected cross-contamination and a sequencing artifact, a later analysis dropped roughly 620 nucleotide sequences that were highly shared and had low generation probability. In a later analysis, a clonal expansion index was calculated for each public chain from normalized within-repertoire ranks of inferred template counts. In a later analysis, generation probabilities were computed with a VDJ recombination model fitted to out-of-frame rearrangements, and the resulting probabilities were checked against IGoR. In a later analysis, TCR-TCR, TCR-HLA and TCR-CMV co-occurrence was scored with hypergeometric tests, and a repertoire-size bias correction was applied to TCR pairs. In a later analysis, false discovery rates were estimated by permuting HLA or CMV assignments 20 times. A later analysis grouped co-occurring TCRs with DBSCAN, adding TCRdist sequence similarity when clustering within HLA-allele-positive subsets. Repertoires with fewer than 30,000 or more than 120,000 public chains were left out of co-occurrence clustering, as were a handful of repertoires with anomalous nucleotide sharing. Imported from immuneACCESS, the table was reduced by TCRdb to in-frame sequences with V and J called. These copies leave out some clones; in studies compared against another copy, an unresolved V gene accounts for under half, and the cause of the remainder is not known. The D gene and trimming were derived from the DNA, and the V and J assignments and clone size from that table. The sample records approximately 130,000 clones, approximately 78% of which are singletons. The top ten clonotypes cover around 5.8% of the sample.

The cohort was made up of hundreds of healthy bone marrow donors. Cohort members were all nominally healthy when sampled, although unrecorded immune exposures were likely present. The donor tested CMV seronegative and was one of the 352 seronegative cohort members. Each donor provided a peripheral blood sample, and peripheral blood mononuclear cells were used for TCR beta sequencing. Genomic DNA was extracted from the blood cell samples with the Qiagen DNeasy Blood Extraction Kit. The TCR sequence derives from a woman aged 40 to 50 in good health and CMV-seronegative. The receptor chain draws on TRBV6-1 and TRBJ2-2; the D gene is perhaps TRBD1, from 6 matching bases. Sequenced: PBMCs. The base sequence is TGTGCCAGCAGTGCCCGGGACACCAACACCGGGGAGCTGTTTTTT. Translated, it gives CASSARDTNTGELFF.